A selection of T cell receptor beta chains follows, all from one sample in a study of blood T cell repertoires in COVID-19. Sequencing was performed with immunoSEQ multiplex PCR; in TCRdb, only in-frame clones are kept and a portion is missing. In the table there are 250,000 to 300,000 clones, around 85% of which are singletons. The sample taken for sequencing was peripheral blood. The receptors come from a woman in her 30s with COVID-19, enrolled during active disease. The conserved cysteine and the conserved F or W are not part of the CDR3 here.

TRBJ1-4,TRBV4-2,ASSRGQGASIEKLF
TRBJ2-1,TRBV3-1/TRBV3-2,ASSLSGGVYNEQF
TRBJ2-7,TRBV2,ASSEEGTGYFYEQY
TRBJ1-5,TRBV7-9,ASSLGRDRDQPQH
TRBJ2-1,TRBV5-6,ASSWSTGGVYNEQF
TRBJ2-3,TRBV11-2,ASSSGGANSADTQY
TRBJ1-2,TRBV5-1,ASRPTGGDGYT
TRBJ1-2,TRBV11-2,ASSPGAFYGYT
TRBJ2-7,TRBV30,AWGVLPTYEQY
TRBJ1-2,TRBV6-5,ASSLQGAFGYT
TRBJ1-2,TRBV6-1,ASSEGGMGTGDGYT
TRBJ1-4,TRBV28,ASSALGQGFNEKLF
TRBJ2-1,TRBV15,ATSIPGTAVSNEQF
TRBJ1-2,TRBV28,ASSFTGYGYT
TRBJ2-2,TRBV5-1,ASSFAGISAGELF
TRBJ2-3,TRBV9,ASSVVASGSQDTQY
TRBJ1-2,TRBV6-5,ASSRGQGAYGYT
TRBJ2-1,TRBV15,ATSRASGGYNEQF
TRBJ2-5,TRBV2,ASFDGGWETQY
TRBJ1-5,TRBV4-1,ASSQVQGANQPQH